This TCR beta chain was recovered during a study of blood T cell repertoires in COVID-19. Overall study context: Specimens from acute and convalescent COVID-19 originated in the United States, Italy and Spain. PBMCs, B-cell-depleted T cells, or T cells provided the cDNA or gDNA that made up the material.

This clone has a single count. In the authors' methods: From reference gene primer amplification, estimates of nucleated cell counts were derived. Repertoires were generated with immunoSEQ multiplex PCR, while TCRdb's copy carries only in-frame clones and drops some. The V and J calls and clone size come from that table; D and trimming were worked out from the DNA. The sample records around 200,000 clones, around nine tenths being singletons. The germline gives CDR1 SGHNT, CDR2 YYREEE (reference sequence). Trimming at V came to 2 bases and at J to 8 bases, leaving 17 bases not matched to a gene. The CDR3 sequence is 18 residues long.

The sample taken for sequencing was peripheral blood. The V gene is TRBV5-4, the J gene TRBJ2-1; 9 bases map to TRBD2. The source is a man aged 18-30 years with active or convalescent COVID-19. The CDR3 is CASSFSRLAVAPSYEQFF. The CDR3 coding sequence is TGTGCCAGCAGCTTTAGTCGACTAGCGGTCGCCCCGAGTTATGAGCAGTTCTTC.